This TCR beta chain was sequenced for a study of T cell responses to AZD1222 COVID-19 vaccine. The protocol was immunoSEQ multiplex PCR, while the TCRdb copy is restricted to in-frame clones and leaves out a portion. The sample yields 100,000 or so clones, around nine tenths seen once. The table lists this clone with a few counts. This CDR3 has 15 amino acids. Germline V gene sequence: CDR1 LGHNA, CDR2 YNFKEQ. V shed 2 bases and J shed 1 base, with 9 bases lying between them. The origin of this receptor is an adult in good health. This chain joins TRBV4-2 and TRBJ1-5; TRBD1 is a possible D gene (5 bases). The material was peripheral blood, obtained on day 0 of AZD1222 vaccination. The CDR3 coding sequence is TGTGCCAGCAGCCAAAAACCAGGGAGCAATCAGCCCCAGCATTTT. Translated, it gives CASSQKPGSNQPQHF.